These 24 T cell receptor beta chains originate from one sample sequenced in a study of shared clonotypes between healthy human individuals. Assay used: immunoSEQ multiplex PCR; TCRdb lists only in-frame clones, some missing. The repertoire holds more than 2,000,000 clones, more than 80% seen once, with over 0.12% in the top ten. Sequencing was carried out using naive CD4+ T cells sorted from blood. Subset given: CD45RA+ positively selected. These receptors all come from a man aged 18 to 35 in good health.

This rearrangement joins TRBV5-1 to TRBJ2-5, with D hard to call. The better agreement between TRBJ2-7 and the DNA end casts doubt on the J call. Looked up from germline, CDR1 is SGHRS and CDR2 is YFSETQ. The CDR3 spans 14 residues. CDR3 amino acids: CASSRDPGPYEQYF. CDR3 in DNA: TGCGCCAGCAGCCGAGATCCAGGACCCTACGAGCAGTACTTC.

This chain uses TRBV11-3 with TRBJ2-1, with 7 bases matching TRBD1. Germline V gene data show CDR1 as SGHNT and CDR2 as YENEEA. After removal of 5 bases from V and 6 bases from J, the junction contained 7 bases not matched to a gene. The CDR3 contains 14 residues. CDR3 region: CASSVDRDGNEQFF. Written as DNA, the CDR3 is TGTGCCAGCAGCGTCGACAGGGATGGCAATGAGCAGTTCTTC.

The chain joins TRBV5-1 to TRBJ2-5; tentative D call: TRBD2 (6 bases). The CDR3 contains 14 residues. Per germline, CDR1 SGHRS and CDR2 YFSETQ. V was pared by 4 bases and J by 1 base, with 11 bases between. CDR3 nucleotides: TGCGCCAGCAGCGGTAGCGGTCCCCAAGAGACCCAGTACTTC. Amino acid sequence: CASSGSGPQETQYF.

The chain combines TRBV7-2 with TRBJ2-5; TRBD2 is a possible D gene (6 bases). Trimming removed 5 bases at V and 5 bases at J, with 18 bases between. Germline-derived CDR1 and CDR2 are SGHTA and FQGNSA. This CDR3 contains 15 residues. Written as DNA, the CDR3 is TGTGCCAGCAGCCCCCCCCGGGGGACCGGGGAGACCCAGTACTTC. Translating gives CASSPPRGTGETQYF.

The J gene is TRBJ1-4, the V gene TRBV5-1; 9 bases line up with TRBD1. From germline, CDR1 is SGHRS and CDR2 YFSETQ. The CDR3 extends over 15 amino acids. V gave up 0 bases and J gave up 3 bases; unmatched junction bases: 0. The DNA for the CDR3 is TGCGCCAGCAGCTTGGGGGACAGGGCTAATGAAAAACTGTTTTTT. Translating gives CASSLGDRANEKLFF.

Worth noting for this clone: The same CDR3 also results from other DNA sequences found in this sample. The chain recombines TRBV5-1 with TRBJ2-7; 9 nucleotides line up with TRBD1. V shed 4 bases, J shed 0 bases, and the junction held 5 bases outside the gene matches. Germline V gene sequence: CDR1 SGHRS, CDR2 YFSETQ. CDR3 size: 15 residues. CDR3 loop: CASSPRQGVSYEQYF. The CDR3 nucleotides are TGCGCCAGCAGCCCCCGACAGGGGGTCTCCTACGAGCAGTACTTC.

This sequence joins TRBV2 and TRBJ1-5, with unresolved D. Germline CDR1 and CDR2: SNHLY and FYNNEI. This CDR3 contains 15 residues. The V and J ends lost 0 bases and 8 bases respectively, with 14 bases between them. The CDR3 is CASSEAWARAEPQHF. The CDR3 nucleotides read TGTGCCAGCAGTGAAGCGTGGGCGCGGGCTGAGCCCCAGCATTTT.

On this clone: This sample also contains other DNA sequences that code for the same CDR3. The chain carries TRBV6-1 and TRBJ1-5; D remains ambiguous. Germline CDR1 and CDR2: MNHNS and SASEGT. Trimming took off 3 bases at V and 1 base at J, with 4 bases between the two ends. The CDR3 length is 13 residues. As DNA, the CDR3 is TGTGCCAGCAGTGACCCAAGCAATCAGCCCCAGCATTTT. This sequence encodes CASSDPSNQPQHF.

The chain is built from TRBV5-5 and TRBJ1-2, with no clear D. CDR1 and CDR2 (germline): SGHKS, YYEKEE (reference sequence). V was trimmed by 2 bases and J by 0 bases, leaving 11 bases between them. The CDR3 runs to 15 residues. The CDR3 is CASSLRAGSNYGYTF. The CDR3 DNA reads TGTGCCAGCAGCTTACGGGCAGGATCTAACTATGGCTACACCTTC.

The chain joins TRBV28 to TRBJ2-4; 7 nucleotides match TRBD2. Trimming took 8 bases from V and 0 from J; bases not matched to a gene: 7. Germline V gives CDR1 MDHEN, CDR2 SYDVKM. The CDR3 is made up of 15 amino acids. CDR3 bases: TGTGCCAGCTCCCTAGCGGAAATAGCCAAAAACATTCAGTACTTC. It specifies CASSLAEIAKNIQYF.

V is TRBV5-1 and J is TRBJ2-7, with 7 bases fitting TRBD1. The CDR3 is 13 residues long. Germline-derived CDR1 and CDR2 are SGHRS and YFSETQ. Trimming at V came to 4 bases and at J to 9 bases, leaving 10 bases not matched to a gene. CDR3 sequence (DNA): TGCGCCAGCAGCGTTGACAGGGCTCTCGGGCAGTACTTC. Translated, it gives CASSVDRALGQYF.

This clone was counted a single time. V is TRBV28 and J is TRBJ1-2, with a possible D match to TRBD1 (6 bases). The length of the CDR3 is 14 residues. Trimming removed 2 bases from V and 4 bases from J, with 11 bases in between. The germline V gene has CDR1 MDHEN and CDR2 SYDVKM. The DNA of the CDR3 is TGTGCCAGCAGTTTAGGGGGCTCGATCTATGGCTACACCTTC. It yields the protein CASSLGGSIYGYTF.

The rearrangement links TRBV19 to TRBJ1-6; D unresolved. Trimming removed 5 bases from V and 8 bases from J, with 13 bases in between. Germline lookup yields CDR1 LNHDA and CDR2 SQIVND (reference sequence). The CDR3 sequence is 14 residues long. CDR3 bases: TGTGCCAGTAGTTTCTTGGTTTCGGATTCACCCCTCCACTTT. This translates into CASSFLVSDSPLHF.

V and J are TRBV6-1 and TRBJ1-3, with 8 positions matching TRBD1. Germline CDR1 and CDR2: MNHNS and SASEGT. The junction had 8 bases not matched to a gene; V was cut back by 4 bases and J by 3 bases. This CDR3 has 16 amino acids. The CDR3 region has the DNA TGTGCCAGCAGTGGACAGGGGAAGGCCCATGGAAACACCATATATTTT. This sequence encodes CASSGQGKAHGNTIYF.

This chain uses TRBV2 with TRBJ1-5, with D possibly TRBD1 on 5 matching bases. The V gene's germline CDR1 is SNHLY and CDR2 FYNNEI. V dropped 5 bases and J dropped 0 bases, with 11 bases sitting between them. The CDR3 has 15 residues. CDR3 DNA: TGTGCCAGCAGTTTCTCAGGGACTAGCAATCAGCCCCAGCATTTT. Its translation: CASSFSGTSNQPQHF.

Only one count was recorded for this clone. This chain links TRBV5-1 with TRBJ2-2; 7 bases align to TRBD2. CDR1 SGHRS and CDR2 YFSETQ come from the germline V gene. Trimming removed 4 bases from V and 0 bases from J; junction bases left unmatched: 15. The CDR3 loop spans 19 amino acids. CDR3 nucleotide sequence: TGCGCCAGCAGCCAACGAAGGGCGGGGGAAACGCCGAACACCGGGGAGCTGTTTTTT. Residues: CASSQRRAGETPNTGELFF.

The chain recombines TRBV30 with TRBJ2-1; 8 nucleotides line up with TRBD1. The CDR3 length is 15 residues. Germline V gene data show CDR1 as GTSNPN and CDR2 as SVGIG (reference sequence). V lost 0 bases, J lost 1 base, and 2 bases stayed unmatched. The CDR3 nucleotides read TGTGCCTGGAGTGTCAGACAGGGGTCCTACAATGAGCAGTTCTTC. As protein: CAWSVRQGSYNEQFF.

Turning to this clone: The same CDR3 arises from other DNA sequences in this sample as well. The chain has TRBV2 and TRBJ1-1; D is ambiguous. The CDR3 is made up of 12 amino acids. The V end lost 2 bases, the J end lost 4 bases, and 5 bases lay between the germline ends. Looked up from germline, CDR1 is SNHLY and CDR2 is FYNNEI. The CDR3 DNA sequence: TGTGCCAGCAGTGAATCCAGCACTGAAGCTTTCTTT. It encodes CASSESSTEAFF.

The chain combines TRBV7-9 with TRBJ1-1; 11 bases fit TRBD1. Germline V lookup: CDR1 SEHNR, CDR2 FQNEAQ (reference sequence). After removal of 5 bases from V and 1 base from J, the junction contained 6 bases not matched to a gene. The CDR3 consists of 16 residues. The DNA for the CDR3 is TGTGCCAGCAGCAAGCCCGGGACAGGGGGGAACACTGAAGCTTTCTTT. Amino acid sequence: CASSKPGTGGNTEAFF.

The rearrangement links TRBV4-1 to TRBJ2-3, with TRBD2 matching over 9 bases. Germline trimming cut 0 bases from V and 5 bases from J; bases unmatched to any gene: 9. The germline CDR1 and CDR2 sequences are MGHRA and YSYEKL. The CDR3 is 17 residues long. The CDR3 is CASSQDWRGRAGDTQYF. In DNA, the CDR3 is TGCGCCAGCAGCCAAGACTGGCGCGGGAGGGCCGGAGATACGCAGTATTTT.

This rearrangement joins TRBV19 to TRBJ2-2; D call uncertain. CDR1 and CDR2 from the germline V gene are LNHDA and SQIVND (reference sequence). The CDR3 covers 17 residues. Trimming left V 3 bases short and J 0 bases short, with 14 bases between. In nucleotides, the CDR3 is TGTGCCAGTAGTATTAGGAAGGGCTCCTCGAACACCGGGGAGCTGTTTTTT. The encoded protein is CASSIRKGSSNTGELFF.

The chain joins TRBV11-2 to TRBJ2-2; 12 bases are shared with TRBD2. V gave up 6 bases and J gave up 5 bases; unmatched junction bases: 7. The V gene's germline CDR1 is SGHAT and CDR2 FQNNGV. This CDR3 contains 16 residues. The CDR3 DNA reads as TGTGCCAGCAGGTTACTAGCGGGGGGTAGGACCGGGGAGCTGTTTTTT. Translation gives CASRLLAGGRTGELFF.

The chain has TRBV6-5 and TRBJ2-3; the D is unclear. The V and J ends lost 2 bases and 8 bases respectively, with 5 bases between them. Germline loops: CDR1 MNHEY, CDR2 SVGAGI. The CDR3 totals 11 residues. CDR3 DNA sequence: TGTGCCAGCAGTTACAAATCTACGCAGTATTTT. Encoded protein: CASSYKSTQYF.

The J gene is TRBJ2-2, the V gene TRBV13; 10 positions agree with TRBD2. Per the germline V gene, CDR1 is PRHDT and CDR2 is FYEKMQ (reference sequence). After removal of 6 bases from V and 5 bases from J, the junction contained 18 bases not matched to a gene. The CDR3 extends over 19 amino acids. CDR3 coding DNA: TGTGCCAGCAGAAAATCTTCCAAAACTAGCGGGACCAGTACCGGGGAGCTGTTTTTT. Its protein is CASRKSSKTSGTSTGELFF.